This paragraph reports one T cell receptor (beta chain). This specimen comes from a study of blood T cell repertoires in COVID-19. The overall study: The samples span acute and convalescent COVID-19 from the United States, Italy and Spain. T cells, B-cell-depleted T cells, or PBMCs provided the cDNA or gDNA that served as material.

How the authors handled the data: It was from reference gene primer amplification that nucleated cell counts were estimated. TCRdb's copy holds only in-frame clones and misses some; the assay was immunoSEQ multiplex PCR. V, J and clone size derive from that table, while D and trimming were established from the DNA sequence. This table holds over 100,000 clones, about 79% found once. Sequencing was performed on peripheral blood. This TCR came from a woman older than 75 with acute or convalescent COVID-19.

CDR3 bases: TGTGCCAGCAGCCAAACGACAGAACCCAATCAGCCCCAGCATTTT. Its translation: CASSQTTEPNQPQHF. The gene calls are TRBV4-2 and TRBJ1-5, with D possibly matching TRBD1 (5 bases). The CDR3 is 15 amino acids. Looked up from germline, CDR1 is LGHNA and CDR2 is YNFKEQ. Trimming cost V 2 bases and J 3 bases, with 11 bases left between them.